The following is a TCR beta chain sequence with its context. What it binds is not known. CDR3 length: 15 amino acids. Trimming took 1 base from V and 5 from J; bases not matched to a gene: 9. CDR1 is DFQATT, CDR2 SNEGSKA, per germline (reference sequence). Using its own MiXCR run on the RT-PCR reads, TCRdb lists one record per CDR3 protein. There are about 540,000 distinct CDR3 sequences in the sample; 12% to 15% occur only once, and around 10% lies in the top ten. The sample is drawn from a study of response to subunit inactivated influenza vaccine. The study's findings and limits: Only a handful of new T cells, the authors suggested, are recruited with each seasonal influenza vaccination.

The genes are TRBV20-1 and TRBJ2-5; 8 nucleotides line up with TRBD2. This sample comprised PBMCs from blood, obtained 11 to 12 days after vaccination. The sequence was collected from a man in his fifties or sixties who received an inactivated influenza vaccine. Here the CDR3 DNA reads TGCAGTGCTAGAGGTAGACGGGAGGGAATGGAGACCCAGTACTTC. It translates to CSARGRREGMETQYF.